This T cell receptor beta chain stems from a study of blood T cell repertoires in COVID-19. For recovered donors of Cohort 3, there were two negative PCRs, clearance, or symptom resolution. TCRdb keeps only in-frame clones here, not all; method: immunoSEQ multiplex PCR. Of around 430,000 clones in the sample, about 87% were seen once. This receptor was taken from a woman between 45 and 65 years old who had recovered from COVID-19. Sequencing was carried out using PBMCs or T cells enriched from blood (not recorded which).

The CDR3 region has the DNA TGTGCCTGGACCCGGACAGGGGTCACCTATGGCTACACCTTC. Translation: CAWTRTGVTYGYTF. The chain links TRBV30 to TRBJ1-2, with 9 bases matching TRBD1. CDR3 size: 14 residues. Per the germline V gene, CDR1 is GTSNPN and CDR2 is SVGIG (reference sequence). Trimming at V came to 4 bases and at J to 4 bases, leaving 7 bases not matched to a gene.